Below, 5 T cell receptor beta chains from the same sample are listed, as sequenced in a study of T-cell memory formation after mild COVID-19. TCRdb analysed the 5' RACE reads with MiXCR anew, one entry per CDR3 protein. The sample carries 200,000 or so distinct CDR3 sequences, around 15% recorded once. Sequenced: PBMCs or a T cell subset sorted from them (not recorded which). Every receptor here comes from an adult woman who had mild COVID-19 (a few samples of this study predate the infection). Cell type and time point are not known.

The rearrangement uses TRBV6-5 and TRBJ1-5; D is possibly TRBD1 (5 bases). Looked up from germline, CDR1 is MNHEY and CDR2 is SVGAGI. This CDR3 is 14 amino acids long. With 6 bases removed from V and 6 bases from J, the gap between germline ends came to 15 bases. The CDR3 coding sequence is TGTGCCAGCAGCCAAGACAGTTTAGGTCAGCCCCAGCATTTT. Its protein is CASSQDSLGQPQHF.

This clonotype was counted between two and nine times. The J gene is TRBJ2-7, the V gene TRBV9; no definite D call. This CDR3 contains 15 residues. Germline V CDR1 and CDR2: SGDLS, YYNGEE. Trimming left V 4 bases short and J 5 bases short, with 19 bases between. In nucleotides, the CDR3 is TGTGCCAGCAGCCCCTGGACCCTTGCCCTGAACGAGCAGTACTTC. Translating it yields CASSPWTLALNEQYF.

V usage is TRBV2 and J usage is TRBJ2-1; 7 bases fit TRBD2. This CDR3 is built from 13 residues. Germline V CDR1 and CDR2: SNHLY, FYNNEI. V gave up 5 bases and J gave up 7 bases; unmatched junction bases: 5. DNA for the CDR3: TGTGCCAGCAGTAGGGACTACACGAATGAGCAGTTCTTC. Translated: CASSRDYTNEQFF.

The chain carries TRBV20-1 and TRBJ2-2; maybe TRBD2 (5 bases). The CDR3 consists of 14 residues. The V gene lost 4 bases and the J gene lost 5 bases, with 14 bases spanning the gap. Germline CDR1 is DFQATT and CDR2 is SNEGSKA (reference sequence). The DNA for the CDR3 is TGCAGTGCTACTCGGTTCTCGGGAACCGGGGAGCTGTTTTTT. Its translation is CSATRFSGTGELFF.

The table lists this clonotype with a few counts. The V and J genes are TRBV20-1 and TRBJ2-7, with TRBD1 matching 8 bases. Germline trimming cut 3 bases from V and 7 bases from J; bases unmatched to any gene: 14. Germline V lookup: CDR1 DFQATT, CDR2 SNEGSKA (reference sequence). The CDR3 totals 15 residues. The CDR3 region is CSARKRTGRGDEQYF. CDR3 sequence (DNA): TGCAGTGCTAGGAAAAGGACAGGGAGAGGGGATGAGCAGTACTTC.